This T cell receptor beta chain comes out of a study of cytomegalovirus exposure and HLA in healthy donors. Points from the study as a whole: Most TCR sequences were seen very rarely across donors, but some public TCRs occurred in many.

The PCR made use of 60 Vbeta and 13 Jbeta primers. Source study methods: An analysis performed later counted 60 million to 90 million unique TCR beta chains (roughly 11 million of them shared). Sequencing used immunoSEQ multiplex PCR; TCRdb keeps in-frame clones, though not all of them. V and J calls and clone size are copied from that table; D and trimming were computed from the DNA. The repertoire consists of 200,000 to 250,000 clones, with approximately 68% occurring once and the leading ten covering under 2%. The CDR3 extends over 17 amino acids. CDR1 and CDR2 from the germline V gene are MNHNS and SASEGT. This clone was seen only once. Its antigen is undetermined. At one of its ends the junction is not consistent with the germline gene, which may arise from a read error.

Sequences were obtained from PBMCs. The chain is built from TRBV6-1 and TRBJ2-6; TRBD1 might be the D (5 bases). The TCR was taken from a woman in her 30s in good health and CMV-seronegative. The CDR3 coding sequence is TGTGCCATCAGTGAGTATGACAGCTCCTCTGGGGCCAACGTCCTGACTTTC. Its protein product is CAISEYDSSSGANVLTF.